This note documents a single T cell receptor beta chain sequence. The data originate from a study of OX40 agonist ivuxolimab in advanced cancers. Overall study context: Dose-escalation patients had hepatocellular carcinoma, melanoma, renal cell or head and neck cancer. Treatment received earlier with anti-PD-1, anti-PD-L1 or anti-CTLA-4 agents was allowed, and over 30% had some.

The repertoire was sequenced with immunoSEQ multiplex PCR; TCRdb's copy has only in-frame clones and lacks some. The repertoire includes approximately 84,000 clones, over 80% of them detected once, and more than 0.35% sits in the top ten. CDR1 is MNHEY and CDR2 is SVGAGI in the germline V gene. V dropped 4 bases and J dropped 8 bases, with 20 bases sitting between them. CDR3 length: 15 residues. The rearrangement joins TRBV6-5 to TRBJ1-2; no clear D gene. This sample comprised CD4+ or CD8+ T cells sorted from blood, obtained in a trial of the OX40 agonist ivuxolimab. The sequence derives from an adult with an advanced solid tumor such as melanoma, head and neck, liver or kidney cancer. Here the CDR3 DNA reads TGTGCCAGCAGTTTCGACCTCATCTCGGGCGGGGGCTACACCTTC. Amino acid sequence: CASSFDLISGGGYTF.